These 9 T cell receptor beta chains came from one sample sequenced in a study of shared T cell receptors in the human thymus. Produced via immunoSEQ multiplex PCR; TCRdb's table is partial and in-frame only. The sample lists hundreds of thousands of clones, approximately 90% seen once, with roughly 0.0097% in the top ten. These data were likewise used in another study, on human thymus T cells.

The sample comprised thymocytes. The source of these receptors is a boy in the first two years of life with a congenital heart defect.

The chain carries TRBV9 and TRBJ1-2; D gene unclear. This CDR3 has 17 amino acids. Germline CDR1 reads SGDLS; CDR2 reads YYNGEE. V was pared by 1 base and J by 4 bases, with 20 bases between. In DNA form, the CDR3 reads TGTGCCAGCAGCGTAACCTGGGCCCCCGGGAGGAGCTATGGCTACACCTTC. It translates to CASSVTWAPGRSYGYTF.

The rearrangement joins TRBV27 to TRBJ1-1; no clear D gene. The germline CDR1 and CDR2 sequences are MNHEY and SMNVEV (reference sequence). With 2 bases removed from V and 1 base from J, the gap between germline ends came to 8 bases. The CDR3 sequence is 14 residues long. The CDR3 nucleotides are TGTGCCAGCAGTTTAGATACGGGGAACACTGAAGCTTTCTTT. Its protein product is CASSLDTGNTEAFF.

The chain joins TRBV4-3 to TRBJ2-5, with TRBD2 identical over 9 bases. The J call may be in error: the DNA end matches TRBJ2-7 better. Germline V gene lookup returns CDR1 LGHNA and CDR2 YSLEER. CDR3 length: 15 amino acids. The CDR3 nucleotides read TGCGCCAGCAGCCAAGCTAGCGGGATGGTGGACGAGCAGTACTTC. Amino acid sequence: CASSQASGMVDEQYF.

The genes are TRBV9 and TRBJ2-7; 8 bases match TRBD1. In germline, CDR1 is SGDLS, CDR2 YYNGEE. This CDR3 is built from 19 residues. The trim removed 1 base at V and 3 bases at J, leaving 18 bases unmatched. DNA of the CDR3: TGTGCCAGCAGCGTACGGGACAGGCCTTGGACCCTTATCCTCTACGAGCAGTACTTC. Translating gives CASSVRDRPWTLILYEQYF.

V usage is TRBV14 and J usage is TRBJ2-7; 10 bases are a match to TRBD1. CDR3 length: 15 amino acids. Unmatched junction bases numbered 3, after V lost 0 bases and J lost 4 bases. Germline loops: CDR1 SGHDN, CDR2 FVKESK. The CDR3 spells CASSQDGQGDYEQYF. The CDR3 region has the DNA TGTGCCAGCAGCCAAGACGGACAGGGGGATTACGAGCAGTACTTC.

This chain links TRBV6-5 with TRBJ2-2; tentatively, D is TRBD1 (6 bases). Germline loops: CDR1 MNHEY, CDR2 SVGAGI. V lost 2 bases, J lost 2 bases, and 9 bases lay in between. The CDR3 spans 15 residues. CDR3 nucleotide sequence: TGTGCCAGCAGTTACAACAGGGTAAACACCGGGGAGCTGTTTTTT. This sequence encodes CASSYNRVNTGELFF.

The gene calls are TRBV6-4 and TRBJ2-7; TRBD2 agrees at 13 bases. CDR1 is MRHNA and CDR2 is SNTAGT in the germline V gene. V shed 2 bases, J shed 3 bases, and the junction held 10 bases outside the gene matches. The CDR3 consists of 18 residues. CDR3 region: CASSDQLGGLAGYYEQYF. CDR3 DNA: TGTGCCAGCAGTGACCAGCTTGGGGGACTAGCGGGGTACTACGAGCAGTACTTC.

This rearrangement joins TRBV7-2 to TRBJ1-4; D uncertain. The CDR3 runs 19 residues. CDR1 and CDR2 from the germline V gene are SGHTA and FQGNSA. V lost 5 bases and J lost 0, with 22 bases in between. CDR3: CASSTPWGGRRATNEKLFF. DNA of the CDR3: TGTGCCAGCAGCACACCCTGGGGTGGTAGGCGGGCAACTAATGAAAAACTGTTTTTT.

The chain couples TRBV7-2 to TRBJ2-7; the D is unclear. This CDR3 comprises 11 residues. Germline CDR1 is SGHTA and CDR2 is FQGNSA. Trimming removed 5 bases from V and 1 base from J, with 3 bases in between. The CDR3 DNA is TGTGCCAGCAGCGTATCCTACGAGCAGTACTTC. Its protein is CASSVSYEQYF.